The 18 T cell receptor beta chains below come from one sample, sequenced in a study of shared clonotypes between healthy human individuals. Repertoires were generated with immunoSEQ multiplex PCR, while TCRdb's copy carries only in-frame clones and drops some. This sample has 2 million to 2.5 million clones, with nearly 97% found just once. Material: naive CD4+ T cells sorted from blood. The subset was: CD45RA+ positively selected. The receptor source for this set is a man in his late teens or twenties in good health.

CDR3 in DNA: TGTGCCAGCAGCCCGAGCCCTTACAATGAGCAGTTCTTC. Its translation: CASSPSPYNEQFF. The chain has TRBV11-3 and TRBJ2-1; no definite D call. V lost 5 bases and J lost 4, with 9 bases in between. Germline V gives CDR1 SGHNT, CDR2 YENEEA. The CDR3 consists of 13 residues.

V and J are TRBV10-3 and TRBJ2-5, with unresolved D. CDR3 length: 13 residues. Germline CDR1 reads ENHRY; CDR2 reads SYGVKD. Trimming left V 10 bases short and J 1 base short, with 13 bases between. This CDR3 reads CATAQGPQETQYF. The CDR3 region has the DNA TGTGCCACCGCCCAAGGACCCCAAGAGACCCAGTACTTC.

The chain employs TRBV10-3 and TRBJ1-6; TRBD1 matches 8 bases. Germline V gene lookup returns CDR1 ENHRY and CDR2 SYGVKD. The CDR3 consists of 15 residues. V lost 3 bases, J lost 4 bases, and 2 bases stayed unmatched. CDR3 loop: CAISDRTGYNSPLHF. In DNA form, the CDR3 reads TGTGCCATCAGTGACCGGACAGGGTATAATTCACCCCTCCACTTT.

This clone was detected only a few times. The chain employs TRBV25-1 and TRBJ1-2; D perhaps matches TRBD1 (5 bases). Germline CDR1 reads MGHDK; CDR2 reads SYGVNS. V lost 7 bases and J 7 bases, leaving 19 bases between the germline ends. CDR3 length: 14 amino acids. For the CDR3, the DNA is TGTGCCAGCACCCCTGGGGGGGGAGTCAGTGGCTACACCTTC. Residues: CASTPGGGVSGYTF.

V is TRBV15 and J is TRBJ2-6; 8 bases align to TRBD1. The CDR3 length is 17 residues. Germline assignment: CDR1 LNHNV and CDR2 YYDKDF (reference sequence). Losses at the gene ends were 6 bases for V and 3 bases for J; bases not matched to a gene: 10. Written as DNA, the CDR3 is TGTGCCACCAGGGCGGACAGGGAATATGTTGGGGCCAACGTCCTGACTTTC. Amino acids: CATRADREYVGANVLTF.

J is TRBJ1-1 and V is TRBV5-4, with D tentatively TRBD1 (6 bases). Trimming removed 4 bases at V and 0 bases at J, with 16 bases between. There are 16 residues in the CDR3. From germline, CDR1 is SGHNT and CDR2 YYREEE (reference sequence). As DNA, the CDR3 is TGTGCCAGCAGCGGCATGACAGGTTCCATGAACACTGAAGCTTTCTTT. This codes for CASSGMTGSMNTEAFF.

V gene TRBV6-1 combines with J gene TRBJ2-5; D remains ambiguous. The length of the CDR3 is 15 residues. In germline, CDR1 is MNHNS, CDR2 SASEGT. Trimming stripped 6 bases from V and 8 bases from J, with 22 bases between. The CDR3 coding sequence is TGTGCCAGCAGGGTCGGGTGGCTTAGTCAGAGAACCCAGTACTTC. Its protein is CASRVGWLSQRTQYF.

This clone was seen a single time. At the DNA level, this CDR3 is encoded by other sequences in the same sample as well. This chain connects TRBV7-9 to TRBJ2-1; D gene uncertain. From germline, CDR1 is SEHNR and CDR2 FQNEAQ (reference sequence). Trimming pared 4 bases from V and 9 bases from J, leaving 4 bases between. The CDR3 consists of 10 residues. CDR3: CASSSREQFF. The CDR3 nucleotides are TGTGCCAGCAGCTCACGTGAGCAGTTCTTC.

The chain has TRBV5-4 and TRBJ1-2, with TRBD1 identical over 8 bases. The CDR3 contains 15 residues. In germline, CDR1 is SGHNT, CDR2 YYREEE (reference sequence). V lost 0 bases, J lost 2 bases, and 3 bases stayed unmatched. DNA of the CDR3: TGTGCCAGCAGCTTGGCAGGGGGCAACAACTATGGCTACACCTTC. Residues: CASSLAGGNNYGYTF.

The V and J genes are TRBV7-2 and TRBJ2-5, with D unclear. This CDR3 has 15 amino acids. Trimming pared 3 bases from V and 9 bases from J, leaving 20 bases between. The germline V gene encodes CDR1 SGHTA and CDR2 FQGNSA. The CDR3 loop reads CASSLAEAVSTAQYF. The DNA of the CDR3 is TGTGCCAGCAGCTTGGCCGAGGCCGTAAGTACGGCCCAGTACTTC. The complete variable domain, with remaining parts taken from reference TRBV7-2 and TRBJ2-5, reads GAGVSQSPSNKVTEKGKDVELRCDPISGHTALYWYRQSLGQGLEFLIYFQGNSAPDKSGLPSDRFSAERTGGSVSTLTIQRTQQEDSAVYLCASSLAEAVSTAQYFGPGTRLLVL.

The chain uses TRBV5-1 and TRBJ2-3; 10 nucleotides align to TRBD2. V lost 5 bases to trimming and J lost 6 bases; unmatched junction nucleotides: 6. Germline CDR1 reads SGHRS; CDR2 reads YFSETQ. The CDR3 totals 14 residues. CDR3 sequence (DNA): TGCGCCAGCAGGTTTAGCGGGGGGAAGGATACGCAGTATTTT. Amino acid sequence: CASRFSGGKDTQYF.

The V and J genes are TRBV5-1 and TRBJ1-1, with a possible D match to TRBD1 (5 bases). The V gene lost 4 bases and the J gene lost 4 bases, with 11 bases spanning the gap. CDR3 length: 13 amino acids. The germline V gene has CDR1 SGHRS and CDR2 YFSETQ. The CDR3 DNA reads as TGCGCCAGCAGCAAAAGGGGAGGCACTGAAGCTTTCTTT. This codes for CASSKRGGTEAFF.

This chain links TRBV16 with TRBJ1-2; D uncertain. This CDR3 is built from 14 residues. Germline V gives CDR1 KGHSY, CDR2 FQNENV. With 2 bases removed from V and 4 bases from J, the gap between germline ends came to 11 bases. CDR3 nucleotide sequence: TGTGCCAGCAGCCAAAGCCTAGGTAGCTATGGCTACACCTTC. It codes for CASSQSLGSYGYTF. The full variable domain, in which reference TRBV16 and TRBJ1-2 provide the parts outside the CDR3, is GEEVAQTPKHLVRGEGQKAKLYCAPIKGHSYVFWYQQVLKNEFKFLISFQNENVFDETGMPKERFSAKCLPNSPCSLEIQATKLEDSAVYFCASSQSLGSYGYTFGSGTRLTVV.

V is TRBV6-1 and J is TRBJ1-6; 8 bases agree with TRBD1. The length of the CDR3 is 14 residues. V lost 7 bases, J lost 7 bases, and 6 bases stayed unmatched. Germline V gene data show CDR1 as MNHNS and CDR2 as SASEGT. CDR3 in amino acids: CASKSGQDNSPLHF. CDR3 DNA: TGTGCCAGCAAATCGGGACAGGACAATTCACCCCTCCACTTT.

V gene TRBV5-1 combines with J gene TRBJ2-2; TRBD2 agrees at 12 bases. The V segment lost 6 bases and the J segment 6 bases; nucleotides outside the gene matches: 9. Germline values: CDR1 SGHRS, CDR2 YFSETQ. The CDR3 has 16 amino acids. CDR3 loop: CASTSTGLAGSGELFF. CDR3 nucleotides: TGCGCCAGCACATCGACCGGACTAGCGGGGTCCGGGGAGCTGTTTTTT.

The chain carries TRBV5-1 and TRBJ2-2; D is possibly TRBD1 or TRBD2 (5 bases each). Trimming removed 2 bases at V and 6 bases at J, with 14 bases between. The CDR3 is made up of 15 amino acids. Germline CDR1 reads SGHRS; CDR2 reads YFSETQ. DNA of the CDR3: TGCGCCAGCAGCTTTGGGACCTTCTCCGCCGGGGAGCTGTTTTTT. Encoded protein: CASSFGTFSAGELFF.

This chain joins TRBV6-6 and TRBJ1-2, with D possibly TRBD1 on 5 matching bases. CDR1 is MNHNY and CDR2 is SVGAGI in the germline V gene (reference sequence). The CDR3 has 12 residues. V lost 4 bases and J lost 5, with 8 bases in between. CDR3 DNA: TGTGCCAGCAGTTCACAGGATTATGGCTACACCTTC. It yields the protein CASSSQDYGYTF.

V is TRBV30 and J is TRBJ1-6; tentatively, D is TRBD1 (5 bases). This CDR3 is built from 15 residues. Trimming took 0 bases from V and 4 from J, leaving 10 bases between them. CDR1 is GTSNPN and CDR2 is SVGIG in the germline V gene (reference sequence). The CDR3 DNA sequence: TGTGCCTGGAGTGTAAGCCAGGGTTATAATTCACCCCTCCACTTT. Translation: CAWSVSQGYNSPLHF. Full variable domain (outside the CDR3, taken from reference TRBV30 and TRBJ1-6): SQTIHQWPATLVQPVGSPLSLECTVEGTSNPNLYWYRQAAGRGLQLLFYSVGIGQISSEVPQNLSASRPQDRQFILSSKKLLLSDSGFYLCAWSVSQGYNSPLHFGNGTRLTVT.